This TCR beta chain comes out of a study of tissue T cells after allogeneic stem cell transplantation. To note about this clone: Its antigen is not identified.

Enrolled prospectively were adult allogeneic hematopoietic cell transplant recipients whose graft-versus-host disease was steroid-refractory. Study-level results: Anatomically similar tissues had similar TCR repertoires within each patient.

V lost 2 bases to trimming and J lost 5 bases; unmatched junction nucleotides: 4. Germline V gene data show CDR1 as SEHNR and CDR2 as FQNEAQ (reference sequence). The CDR3 is made up of 14 amino acids. Survey-depth TCRbeta CDR3 sequencing reported V/J genes and productive frequencies. Method: immunoSEQ multiplex PCR; TCRdb's copy keeps in-frame clones and lacks some. The sample shows approximately 500 clones, about 50% of them seen only once. The rearrangement joins TRBV7-9 to TRBJ2-5, with TRBD1 matching over 8 bases. This receptor was obtained from a female patient aged 35 to 69 with steroid-refractory graft-versus-host disease after an allogeneic stem cell transplant. Some of these T cells may belong to the graft donor. The sample in question was spleen tissue, obtained at autopsy. In nucleotides, the CDR3 is TGTGCCAGCAGCTTAAGCAGGGGGCATGAGACCCAGTACTTC. Its translation: CASSLSRGHETQYF.